These T cell receptor beta chains were read from a single sample in a study of blood T cell repertoires in COVID-19. Sequencing was performed with immunoSEQ multiplex PCR; in TCRdb, only in-frame clones are kept and a portion is missing. The sample yields about 120,000 clones, around 85% seen once. The sample comprised peripheral blood. Receptors were obtained from a man between 60 and 75 years old with acute or convalescent COVID-19. Both conserved end residues are part of each CDR3. The order of the fields is J gene, D gene, V gene, CDR3 protein. A D gene is named only where the DNA matches it firmly.

TRBJ2-7,TRBD2,TRBV7-2,CASSLERETEQYF
TRBJ2-3,TRBD1,TRBV19,CASASGTGLTDTQYF
TRBJ2-7,-,TRBV6-6,CASSYSSRAYEQYF
TRBJ2-7,-,TRBV6-2/TRBV6-3,CASSLGSYEQYF
TRBJ2-1,-,TRBV11-3,CASSLTQRGGWAEQFF
TRBJ2-5,TRBD2,TRBV5-4,CASSPGTSGVQETQYF
TRBJ2-2,-,TRBV28,CASTPGGPNTGELFF
TRBJ2-3,-,TRBV7-9,CASSPPSDTQYF
TRBJ1-2,-,TRBV4-1,CASSPAEVGYGYTF
TRBJ1-2,TRBD1,TRBV5-4,CASSPNPGTGVGYTF
TRBJ1-4,TRBD1,TRBV7-9,CASSLTGSGEKLFF
TRBJ2-3,TRBD2,TRBV19,CASRGLAGGTDTQYF
TRBJ1-5,-,TRBV7-9,CASSADFGAGGGNQPQHF
TRBJ2-7,-,TRBV11-1,CASSPQGTMYEQYF
TRBJ1-1,TRBD1,TRBV19,CASSITGGNTEAFF
TRBJ1-2,-,TRBV9,CASSLRASTGYGYTF
TRBJ2-2,-,TRBV6-2/TRBV6-3,CASSYAGSGTGELFF
TRBJ2-1,-,TRBV2,CASSEAPVNEQFF
TRBJ2-3,TRBD2,TRBV19,CASSTGTSGDRGTQYF
TRBJ2-2,TRBD2,TRBV5-1,CASSSPGTSGYTGELFF
TRBJ1-2,-,TRBV4-3,CASSQEALGRVDYGYTF
TRBJ1-4,TRBD1,TRBV28,CASSTPGQGKKLFF
TRBJ2-5,TRBD2,TRBV7-7,CASSLTGGETQYF
TRBJ1-1,-,TRBV4-2,CASSQDPRGAEAFF
TRBJ2-1,TRBD2,TRBV19,CASSTRLAGSNEQFF
TRBJ2-5,TRBD2,TRBV27,CASSLRGPRLAVQETQYF
TRBJ1-2,-,TRBV4-3,CASSLNPQGNYGYTF
TRBJ1-2,-,TRBV18,CASSLASDNYGYTF
TRBJ2-2,-,TRBV9,CASSVGRVVGTGELFF
TRBJ2-5,TRBD1,TRBV24-1,CATSDSFDRGRETQYF
TRBJ1-1,-,TRBV7-2,CASSLLYRDTEAFF
TRBJ2-5,-,TRBV9,CASSPGTGIAETQYF
TRBJ1-2,-,TRBV9,CASSVGNRANYGYTF
TRBJ2-7,-,TRBV5-3,CAHYPREMYEQYF